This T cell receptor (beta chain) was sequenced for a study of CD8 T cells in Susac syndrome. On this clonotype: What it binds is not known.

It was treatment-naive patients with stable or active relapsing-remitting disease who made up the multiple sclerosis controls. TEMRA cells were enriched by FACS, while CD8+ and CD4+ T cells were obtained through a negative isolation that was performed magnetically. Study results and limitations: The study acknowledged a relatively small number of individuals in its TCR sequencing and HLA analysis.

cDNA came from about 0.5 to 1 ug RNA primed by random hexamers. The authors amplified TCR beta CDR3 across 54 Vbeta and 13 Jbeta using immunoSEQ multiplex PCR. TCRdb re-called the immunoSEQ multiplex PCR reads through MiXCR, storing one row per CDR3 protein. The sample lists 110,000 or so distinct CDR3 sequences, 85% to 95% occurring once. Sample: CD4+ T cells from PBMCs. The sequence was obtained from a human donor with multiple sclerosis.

CDR3 residues: CASSPGVYGYTF. Here the CDR3 DNA reads TGTGCCAGCAGCCCCGGGGTCTATGGCTACACCTTC. The chain recombines TRBV9 with TRBJ1-2; D unresolved. This CDR3 has 12 amino acids. Trimming removed 4 bases from V and 4 bases from J, with 8 bases in between. Per the germline V gene, CDR1 is SGDLS and CDR2 is YYNGEE.